A single sample gave rise to the 3 T cell receptor beta chains below, sequenced in a study of control samples from healthy donors and cancer patients. TCRdb keeps only in-frame clones here, not all; method: immunoSEQ multiplex PCR. The repertoire consists of about 130,000 clones, with less than 95% occurring once and the leading ten covering approximately 9%. Sequencing was carried out using blood. Source of these receptors: a man aged 18-30 years in good health.

The rearrangement uses TRBV9 and TRBJ2-1; D is uncertain. This CDR3 comprises 14 residues. CDR1 is SGDLS, CDR2 YYNGEE, per germline. With 5 bases removed from V and 0 bases from J, the gap between germline ends came to 9 bases. This CDR3 is CASSVDPSYNEQFF. As DNA, the CDR3 is TGTGCCAGCAGTGTGGACCCCTCCTACAATGAGCAGTTCTTC. Drawing the rest from reference TRBV9 and TRBJ2-1, the complete variable domain is DSGVTQTPKHLITATGQRVTLRCSPRSGDLSVYWYQQSLDQGLQFLIQYYNGEERAKGNILERFSAQQFPDLHSELNLSSLELGDSALYFCASSVDPSYNEQFFGPGTRLTVL.

This clone was seen just once. This chain joins TRBV11-2 and TRBJ1-1; D is undetermined. Trimming pared 5 bases from V and 1 base from J, leaving 8 bases between. CDR1 is SGHAT and CDR2 is FQNNGV in the germline V gene. This CDR3 region has 13 residues. Written as DNA, the CDR3 is TGTGCCAGCAGCCTCGGTACGAACACTGAAGCTTTCTTT. Its protein product is CASSLGTNTEAFF.

The CDR3, as DNA: TGTGCCAGCAGCGTAGGACAGGTTAGCACAGATACGCAGTATTTT. This encodes CASSVGQVSTDTQYF. This chain joins TRBV9 and TRBJ2-3, with D tentatively TRBD1 (6 bases). The V end was cut by 0 bases, the J end by 0 bases, with 8 bases between. This CDR3 region has 15 residues. Germline CDR1 is SGDLS and CDR2 is YYNGEE.